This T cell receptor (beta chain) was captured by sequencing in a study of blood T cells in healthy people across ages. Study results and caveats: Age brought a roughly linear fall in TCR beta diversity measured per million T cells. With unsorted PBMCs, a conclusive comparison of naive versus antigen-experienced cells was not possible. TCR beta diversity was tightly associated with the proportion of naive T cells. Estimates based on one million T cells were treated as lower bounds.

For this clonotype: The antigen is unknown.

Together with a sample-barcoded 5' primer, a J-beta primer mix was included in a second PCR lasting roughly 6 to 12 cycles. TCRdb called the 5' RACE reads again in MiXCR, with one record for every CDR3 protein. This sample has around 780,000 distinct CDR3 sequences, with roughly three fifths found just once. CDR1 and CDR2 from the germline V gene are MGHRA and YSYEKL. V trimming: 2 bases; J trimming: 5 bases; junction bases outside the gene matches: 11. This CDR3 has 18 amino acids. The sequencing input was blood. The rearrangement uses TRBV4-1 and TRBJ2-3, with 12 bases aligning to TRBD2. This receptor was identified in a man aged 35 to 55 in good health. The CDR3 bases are TGCGCCAGCAGCCAAACAAGGACTAGCGGGACTCGGGGAGATACGCAGTATTTT. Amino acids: CASSQTRTSGTRGDTQYF.